These 17 T cell receptor beta chains were sequenced from one sample in a study of T cell changes during pregnancy in multiple sclerosis. Clones were read by immunoSEQ multiplex PCR, and TCRdb kept only the in-frame ones, dropping some. The repertoire holds approximately 44,000 clones, roughly 92% seen once, with more than 0.6% in the top ten. The source material was CD4+ T cells from peripheral blood mononuclear cells, sampled in the first trimester of pregnancy. Receptor source: a female donor with multiple sclerosis, enrolled in a pregnancy study.

This clone showed up just once. The gene calls are TRBV19 and TRBJ1-4, with unresolved D. V was shortened by 3 bases and J by 4 bases, with 15 bases between the two germline ends. The CDR3 totals 16 residues. Germline CDR1 and CDR2: LNHDA and SQIVND (reference sequence). The CDR3 is CASSMPPTRSNEKLFF. The CDR3, as DNA: TGTGCCAGTAGTATGCCCCCGACAAGAAGTAATGAAAAACTGTTTTTT.

V gene TRBV6-6 combines with J gene TRBJ2-7; possibly TRBD1 for D (5 bases). The V end was cut by 7 bases, the J end by 3 bases, with 13 bases between. Germline-derived CDR1 and CDR2 are MNHNY and SVGAGI (reference sequence). The CDR3 has 13 amino acids. The CDR3, as DNA: TGTGCCAGCATCTATTCTCAGGGCTACGAGCAGTACTTC. Translating it yields CASIYSQGYEQYF.

The rearrangement links TRBV9 to TRBJ2-7; 10 positions match TRBD2. Germline CDR1 SGDLS, CDR2 YYNGEE. The CDR3 is 17 amino acids. With 0 bases clipped from V and 2 bases from J, the junction kept 8 bases outside the gene matches. The CDR3 DNA is TGTGCCAGCAGCGTAGACCTTGGTACTAGCGGGACCTACGAGCAGTACTTC. This encodes CASSVDLGTSGTYEQYF.

CDR3 nucleotide sequence: TGTGCCTGGAGTGTACTGGGGGGTCGCACAGATACGCAGTATTTT. It yields the protein CAWSVLGGRTDTQYF. V gene TRBV30 combines with J gene TRBJ2-3; maybe TRBD2 (6 bases). The length of the CDR3 is 15 residues. V was trimmed by 0 bases and J by 1 base, leaving 11 bases between them. Germline V gene lookup returns CDR1 GTSNPN and CDR2 SVGIG (reference sequence).

This CDR3 is CASSSGLAGGSGRTQYF. CDR3 bases: TGTGCCAGCAGCTCGGGACTAGCGGGAGGTAGTGGGCGGACGCAGTATTTT. The chain is built from TRBV5-4 and TRBJ2-3; the match to TRBD2 covers 15 bases. The V gene end was trimmed by 3 bases and the J gene end by 9 bases; junction bases not matched to a gene: 11. Per germline, CDR1 SGHNT and CDR2 YYREEE (reference sequence). The CDR3 has 17 amino acids.

The chain combines TRBV7-6 with TRBJ2-7; possible D gene TRBD1, 6 bases. Trimming shortened V by 5 bases and J by 7 bases, and 12 bases separated the two germline ends. The CDR3 loop spans 12 amino acids. Germline CDR1 and CDR2: SGHVS and FNYEAQ. The CDR3 bases are TGTGCCAGCAGCCACGCACAGGGAGAGCAGTACTTC. It encodes CASSHAQGEQYF.

The V gene is TRBV2, the J gene TRBJ2-5, with 10 bases matching TRBD2. This CDR3 comprises 15 residues. Germline assignment: CDR1 SNHLY and CDR2 FYNNEI. J lost 6 bases, V lost 3 bases, and 7 bases had no gene match. CDR3 region: CASSDPSGRGQTQYF. The CDR3, as DNA: TGTGCCAGCAGTGACCCTAGCGGGAGAGGACAGACCCAGTACTTC.

The gene calls are TRBV6-5 and TRBJ1-4; D remains ambiguous. V lost 4 bases, J lost 8 bases, and 11 bases lay in between. The CDR3 totals 13 residues. From germline, CDR1 is MNHEY and CDR2 SVGAGI. As DNA, the CDR3 is TGTGCCAGCAGTTTTCTTAGTCGGGAAAAACTGTTTTTT. Translated: CASSFLSREKLFF.

This clone has just one count. The rearrangement uses TRBV6-5 and TRBJ2-5; possible D gene TRBD2, 5 bases. The end of the DNA fits TRBJ2-7 better, so the J call may be wrong. Germline-derived CDR1 and CDR2 are MNHEY and SVGAGI. The CDR3 is made up of 14 amino acids. CDR3 nucleotide sequence: TGTGCCAGCAAACAGACTTACTCGGGATACGAGCAGTACTTC. As protein: CASKQTYSGYEQYF.

The V and J genes are TRBV6-1 and TRBJ2-7; D gene unclear. This CDR3 spans 15 amino acids. The germline V gene encodes CDR1 MNHNS and CDR2 SASEGT. V lost 6 bases and J lost 0, with 15 bases in between. In DNA form, the CDR3 reads TGTGCCAGCAGCGAGACCGACACTCGCTCCTACGAGCAGTACTTC. Translation gives CASSETDTRSYEQYF.

The chain carries TRBV5-4 and TRBJ1-2, with D perhaps matching TRBD1 (5 bases). Germline V gene sequence: CDR1 SGHNT, CDR2 YYREEE (reference sequence). The CDR3 has 16 residues. V lost 0 bases and J lost 6, with 18 bases in between. CDR3 in amino acids: CASSLGQGRWSDGYTF. CDR3 DNA: TGTGCCAGCAGCTTGGGCCAGGGTAGGTGGAGCGATGGCTACACCTTC. Drawing the rest from reference TRBV5-4 and TRBJ1-2, the complete variable domain is ETGVTQSPTHLIKTRGQQVTLRCSSQSGHNTVSWYQQALGQGPQFIFQYYREEENGRGNFPPRFSGLQFPNYSSELNVNALELDDSALYLCASSLGQGRWSDGYTFGSGTRLTVV.

This clone was recorded once. The chain joins TRBV7-2 to TRBJ2-7; D is ambiguous. CDR1 is SGHTA, CDR2 FQGNSA, per germline. V lost 2 bases and J lost 2, with 19 bases in between. This CDR3 has 17 residues. The CDR3 DNA reads TGTGCCAGCAGCTTATTACTCCCGAAGACACAGACCTACGAGCAGTACTTC. Translation: CASSLLLPKTQTYEQYF.

The chain couples TRBV29-1 to TRBJ2-1, with D possibly being TRBD2 (6 bases). Germline V gene sequence: CDR1 SQVTM, CDR2 ANQGSEA. The V end was cut by 5 bases, the J end by 7 bases, with 15 bases between. The CDR3 runs 13 residues. As DNA, the CDR3 is TGCAGCGTTTGGCTAGCGCTGAGGAATGAGCAGTTCTTC. It codes for CSVWLALRNEQFF.

V is TRBV2 and J is TRBJ2-3, with D unresolved. Germline V gene sequence: CDR1 SNHLY, CDR2 FYNNEI. The CDR3 sequence is 15 residues long. The ends were cut back, 3 bases at V and 1 base at J, with 11 bases in the middle. CDR3: CASSELAPGTDTQYF. The CDR3 coding sequence is TGTGCCAGCAGTGAGTTAGCTCCTGGCACAGATACGCAGTATTTT.

This clone has a single count. The chain couples TRBV11-2 to TRBJ2-5; D may be TRBD2 (5 bases). Germline CDR1 and CDR2: SGHAT and FQNNGV. V was clipped by 3 bases and J by 1 base, with 18 bases between them. There are 17 residues in the CDR3. The CDR3 nucleotides are TGTGCCAGCAGCTTGGGTCGGGATACCCCCACCCAAGAGACCCAGTACTTC. Its translation: CASSLGRDTPTQETQYF. The full variable domain, in which reference TRBV11-2 and TRBJ2-5 provide the parts outside the CDR3, is EAGVAQSPRYKIIEKRQSVAFWCNPISGHATLYWYQQILGQGPKLLIQFQNNGVVDDSQLPKDRFSAERLKGVDSTLKIQPAKLEDSAVYLCASSLGRDTPTQETQYFGPGTRLLVL.

The chain has TRBV10-1 and TRBJ2-7, with TRBD1 matching 7 bases. The CDR3 loop spans 15 amino acids. The ends lost 2 bases at V and 2 bases at J; junction bases unmatched: 6. Germline-derived CDR1 and CDR2 are WNHNN and SYGVQD (reference sequence). The CDR3 sequence is CASSENRDRAYEQYF. CDR3 nucleotides: TGCGCCAGCAGTGAGAACCGGGACAGAGCCTACGAGCAGTACTTC.

V and J are TRBV6-5 and TRBJ1-1; tentatively, D is TRBD1 (6 bases). Looked up from germline, CDR1 is MNHEY and CDR2 is SVGAGI. The CDR3 extends over 13 amino acids. The V end lost 2 bases, the J end lost 7 bases, and 11 bases lay between the germline ends. The CDR3 spells CASSYIGQFEAFF. The CDR3 DNA reads as TGTGCCAGCAGTTACATCGGACAGTTTGAAGCTTTCTTT.